Below, 24 T cell receptor beta chains from the same sample are listed, as sequenced in a study of radiation and T cells in renal cell carcinoma. TCRdb keeps only in-frame clones here, not all; method: immunoSEQ multiplex PCR. Of fewer than 200,000 clones listed, 88% were seen once; the top ten hold 11%. Time point indicated: blood 4 weeks post-SBRT, at nephrectomy. Stated treatment: 15 Gy SBRT to primary tumor, nephrectomy 4 weeks later. The sequenced sample was blood, obtained from a patient whose treatment included radiotherapy and nephrectomy. Receptors originate from a woman in her forties or fifties with renal cell carcinoma.

The rearrangement links TRBV19 to TRBJ2-5; the D gene is possibly TRBD1 (5 bases). Trimming took 5 bases from V and 4 from J, leaving 14 bases between them. This CDR3 has 14 residues. Germline lookup yields CDR1 LNHDA and CDR2 SQIVND (reference sequence). CDR3 DNA: TGTGCCAGTAGTCCTGGCCAGGGCGGAGAGACCCAGTACTTC. Protein: CASSPGQGGETQYF.

This chain connects TRBV5-1 to TRBJ1-4, with D perhaps matching TRBD1 (5 bases). CDR1 is SGHRS and CDR2 is YFSETQ in the germline V gene. The CDR3 length is 16 residues. Trimming took off 3 bases at V and 8 bases at J, with 20 bases between the two ends. The CDR3 protein is CASSSQPDRREEKLFF. The CDR3 bases are TGCGCCAGCAGCTCCCAACCCGACAGAAGAGAAGAAAAACTGTTTTTT.

The V gene is TRBV5-5, the J gene TRBJ2-7; the D is unclear. This CDR3 has 13 residues. The V and J ends lost 2 bases and 1 base respectively, with 7 bases between them. Per germline, CDR1 SGHKS and CDR2 YYEKEE (reference sequence). CDR3 loop: CASSFDLSYEQYF. In nucleotides, the CDR3 is TGTGCCAGCAGCTTTGACCTTTCCTACGAGCAGTACTTC. Combining the CDR3 with reference TRBV5-5 and TRBJ2-7 gives the whole variable domain DAGVTQSPTHLIKTRGQQVTLRCSPISGHKSVSWYQQVLGQGPQFIFQYYEKEERGRGNFPDRFSARQFPNYSSELNVNALLLGDSALYLCASSFDLSYEQYFGPGTRLTVT.

CDR3 protein: CASSSYLGEERNEQFF. CDR3 sequence (DNA): TGTGCCAGTAGTTCCTACCTAGGGGAAGAGAGGAATGAGCAGTTCTTC. The rearrangement uses TRBV19 and TRBJ2-1; perhaps TRBD1 as D (5 bases). Per germline, CDR1 LNHDA and CDR2 SQIVND (reference sequence). Trimming left V 5 bases short and J 7 bases short, with 21 bases between. CDR3 length equals 16 residues.

This chain joins TRBV7-9 and TRBJ1-2; weak D call: TRBD1 (6 bases). The CDR3 has 14 residues. Trimming pared 7 bases from V and 0 bases from J, leaving 12 bases between. CDR1 and CDR2 (germline): SEHNR, FQNEAQ (reference sequence). CDR3 coding DNA: TGTGCCAGCATACAGGGCCGAGCTAACTATGGCTACACCTTC. This sequence encodes CASIQGRANYGYTF.

Written as DNA, the CDR3 is TGTGCCAGCACCATGACAGGGAGCTCTTTAGGCGGCTACACCTTC. Amino acids: CASTMTGSSLGGYTF. The chain uses TRBV11-2 and TRBJ1-2; 7 bases fit TRBD1. This CDR3 contains 15 residues. J gave up 8 bases and V 7 bases, and 16 bases lay outside the gene matches. The germline V gene has CDR1 SGHAT and CDR2 FQNNGV.

This clone was seen a single time. Other DNA sequences within the sample encode an identical CDR3. The gene calls are TRBV18 and TRBJ2-5; tentative D call: TRBD2 (6 bases). Trimming took off 5 bases at V and 2 bases at J, with 9 bases between the two ends. This CDR3 spans 13 amino acids. Germline V gene data show CDR1 as KGHSH and CDR2 as LQKENI. CDR3 sequence reads: CASSGGLQETQYF. CDR3 DNA: TGTGCCAGCTCAGGGGGACTGCAAGAGACCCAGTACTTC.

The chain carries TRBV15 and TRBJ1-4; no clear D. Trimming pared 0 bases from V and 8 bases from J, leaving 13 bases between. The CDR3 is 15 amino acids. Germline lookup yields CDR1 LNHNV and CDR2 YYDKDF (reference sequence). CDR3 DNA: TGTGCCACCAGCAGAGAAGGAGGTTGGCGGGAAAAACTGTTTTTT. Translation gives CATSREGGWREKLFF.

The chain joins TRBV4-1 to TRBJ1-2; D is undetermined. From germline, CDR1 is MGHRA and CDR2 YSYEKL. Trimming removed 0 bases at V and 0 bases at J, with 11 bases between. The CDR3 is 16 amino acids. CDR3 nucleotides: TGCGCCAGCAGCCAAGATCAGTGGCCCACTAACTATGGCTACACCTTC. Its translation is CASSQDQWPTNYGYTF.

This clone was counted a single time. The V and J genes are TRBV14 and TRBJ2-3; no clear D gene. V was pared by 4 bases and J by 2 bases, with 7 bases between. Germline V CDR1 and CDR2: SGHDN, FVKESK. The CDR3 covers 13 residues. The CDR3 DNA reads as TGTGCCAGCAGCCCCATCACCACAGATACGCAGTATTTT. Amino acids: CASSPITTDTQYF. The whole variable domain, filled in from reference TRBV14 and TRBJ2-3, reads EAGVTQFPSHSVIEKGQTVTLRCDPISGHDNLYWYRRVMGKEIKFLLHFVKESKQDESGMPNNRFLAERTGGTYSTLKVQPAELEDSGVYFCASSPITTDTQYFGPGTRLTVL.

The chain links TRBV6-5 to TRBJ1-5; D is unclear. Germline loops: CDR1 MNHEY, CDR2 SVGAGI. Between the trimmed V and J ends, which lost 6 bases and 0 bases, there was a span of 12 bases. This CDR3 has 15 amino acids. Here the CDR3 DNA reads TGTGCCAGCAGGCCCCCAGGATCTAGCAATCAGCCCCAGCATTTT. Amino acid sequence: CASRPPGSSNQPQHF.

V and J are TRBV5-1 and TRBJ1-1, with D possibly TRBD1 on 5 matching bases. This CDR3 spans 13 amino acids. V lost 5 bases and J lost 3, with 11 bases in between. CDR1 SGHRS and CDR2 YFSETQ come from the germline V gene. The CDR3 nucleotides read TGCGCCAGCAGTGGGGCTGGGGACACTGAAGCTTTCTTT. Protein: CASSGAGDTEAFF. Full variable domain (missing parts from reference TRBV5-1 and TRBJ1-1): KAGVTQTPRYLIKTRGQQVTLSCSPISGHRSVSWYQQTPGQGLQFLFEYFSETQRNKGNFPGRFSGRQFSNSRSEMNVSTLELGDSALYLCASSGAGDTEAFFGQGTRLTVV.

This chain uses TRBV6-1 with TRBJ2-5, with D perhaps given as TRBD1 or TRBD2 (5 bases each). With 3 bases removed from V and 5 bases from J, the gap between germline ends came to 13 bases. CDR1 and CDR2 (germline): MNHNS, SASEGT. CDR3 length: 14 residues. The CDR3 nucleotides read TGTGCCAGCAGTGAGGGACGGACACCCGAGACCCAGTACTTC. Amino acids: CASSEGRTPETQYF.

The CDR3 reads CASSLNSNQPQHF. DNA of the CDR3: TGTGCCAGCAGCTTAAATAGCAATCAGCCCCAGCATTTT. The V and J genes are TRBV11-2 and TRBJ1-5; D gene unclear. Germline CDR1 and CDR2: SGHAT and FQNNGV. V was cut by 2 bases and J by 0 bases, with 2 bases left in between. CDR3 length equals 13 residues.

The chain has TRBV10-3 and TRBJ1-1; D unclear. V lost 2 bases to trimming and J lost 2 bases, with 12 bases between them. CDR3 length: 15 amino acids. The V gene's germline CDR1 is ENHRY and CDR2 SYGVKD. This chain's CDR3 is CAISEPKSVNTEAFF. The CDR3 DNA sequence: TGTGCCATCAGTGAGCCAAAGTCGGTTAACACTGAAGCTTTCTTT.

The CDR3, as DNA: TGTGCCAGCAGTTACTCGACAGCCATCACTGAAGCTTTCTTT. Translating it yields CASSYSTAITEAFF. The rearrangement links TRBV6-5 to TRBJ1-1; D might be TRBD1 (5 bases). CDR1 and CDR2 from the germline V gene are MNHEY and SVGAGI. The CDR3 covers 14 residues. The germline V and J ends were trimmed by 0 bases and 4 bases, with 9 bases remaining between them.

The V and J genes are TRBV29-1 and TRBJ1-1; 7 nucleotides align to TRBD1. The CDR3 runs 11 residues. V lost 5 bases and J lost 8; bases outside the gene matches: 5. Germline assignment: CDR1 SQVTM and CDR2 ANQGSEA. The CDR3 protein is CSVRGTAEAFF. DNA for the CDR3: TGCAGCGTTAGAGGGACAGCAGAAGCTTTCTTT.

This chain joins TRBV27 and TRBJ2-3, with 9 bases that match TRBD1. The V gene's germline CDR1 is MNHEY and CDR2 SMNVEV (reference sequence). The trim removed 9 bases at V and 0 bases at J, leaving 7 bases unmatched. This CDR3 has 15 amino acids. The CDR3 loop reads CASSGTGLSTDTQYF. CDR3 coding DNA: TGTGCCAGTTCCGGGACAGGGCTTAGCACAGATACGCAGTATTTT.

The chain couples TRBV6-5 to TRBJ1-4, with a possible D match to TRBD1 (6 bases). V shed 7 bases and J shed 0 bases, with 12 bases lying between them. There are 15 residues in the CDR3. Germline V gives CDR1 MNHEY, CDR2 SVGAGI. CDR3 nucleotides: TGTGCCAGCAAGGACAGCTATGCAACTAATGAAAAACTGTTTTTT. Translated, it gives CASKDSYATNEKLFF.

This sequence joins TRBV5-5 and TRBJ1-4; D not certain. Trimming cost V 0 bases and J 3 bases, with 6 bases left between them. Germline V gene data show CDR1 as SGHKS and CDR2 as YYEKEE (reference sequence). This CDR3 is built from 14 residues. The CDR3 reads CASSLGWANEKLFF. CDR3 nucleotide sequence: TGTGCCAGCAGCTTGGGATGGGCTAATGAAAAACTGTTTTTT.

This chain connects TRBV2 to TRBJ1-3; 9 nucleotides line up with TRBD1. The CDR3 length is 14 residues. The germline CDR1 and CDR2 sequences are SNHLY and FYNNEI. V shed 5 bases, J shed 3 bases, and the junction held 2 bases outside the gene matches. The CDR3 DNA sequence: TGTGCCAGCAGTCCGACAGGGGGTGGAAACACCATATATTTT. Residues: CASSPTGGGNTIYF.

The chain employs TRBV30 and TRBJ1-3, with D unclear. Germline lookup yields CDR1 GTSNPN and CDR2 SVGIG (reference sequence). The CDR3 covers 15 residues. Trimming cost V 1 base and J 0 bases, with 10 bases left between them. Here the CDR3 reads CAWSAQAYSGNTIYF. The CDR3 DNA sequence: TGTGCCTGGAGTGCGCAGGCGTACTCTGGAAACACCATATATTTT.

The rearrangement uses TRBV11-2 and TRBJ1-6; the D gene is possibly TRBD1 (5 bases). The V and J ends lost 6 bases and 11 bases respectively, with 14 bases between them. This CDR3 comprises 13 residues. The V gene's germline CDR1 is SGHAT and CDR2 FQNNGV. DNA for the CDR3: TGTGCCAGCAGTCCTGCCGGGGGGACACCCCTCCACTTT. The encoded protein is CASSPAGGTPLHF.

This clone occurred a few times. The rearrangement joins TRBV18 to TRBJ1-6, with 8 bases aligning to TRBD1. This CDR3 has 14 amino acids. CDR1 is KGHSH and CDR2 is LQKENI in the germline V gene. The junction had 7 bases not matched to a gene; V was cut back by 6 bases and J by 9 bases. CDR3 sequence reads: CASSLGQGGSPLHF. The CDR3 region has the DNA TGTGCCAGCTCTCTCGGACAGGGCGGTTCACCCCTCCACTTT.